Presented here are 6 T cell receptor beta chains from one specimen sequenced in a study of somatic mutations in cytotoxic T cells in rheumatoid arthritis. Using immunoSEQ multiplex PCR, the repertoire was profiled, and TCRdb retains in-frame clones only, with some absent. The sample holds 9,000 to 9,500 clones; about 79% are singletons and the top ten take about a third. Material: CD8+ T cells sorted from blood. Every receptor here comes from an adult with rheumatoid arthritis.

The chain uses TRBV5-5 and TRBJ1-1, with a possible D match to TRBD1 (5 bases). CDR1 and CDR2 from the germline V gene are SGHKS and YYEKEE (reference sequence). CDR3 length: 13 residues. The V and J ends lost 4 bases and 6 bases respectively, with 13 bases between them. The CDR3 DNA sequence: TGTGCCAGCAGCCTCGGTAGGACATCTGAAGCTTTCTTT. It yields the protein CASSLGRTSEAFF.

This clone was seen a handful of times. V gene TRBV4-3 combines with J gene TRBJ2-5; D ambiguous. CDR3 size: 13 residues. Germline V lookup: CDR1 LGHNA, CDR2 YSLEER. Between the trimmed V and J ends, which lost 0 bases and 5 bases, there was a span of 7 bases. CDR3 loop: CASSQEGWETQYF. The CDR3 nucleotides read TGCGCCAGCAGCCAAGAGGGCTGGGAGACCCAGTACTTC.

The genes are TRBV27 and TRBJ2-1; D remains ambiguous. The CDR3 extends over 12 amino acids. CDR1 is MNHEY, CDR2 SMNVEV, per germline (reference sequence). V was cut by 3 bases and J by 4 bases, with 4 bases left in between. DNA for the CDR3: TGTGCCAGCAGTTTCGGGTACAATGAGCAGTTCTTC. Translated, it gives CASSFGYNEQFF.

The chain uses TRBV6-5 and TRBJ1-3; 10 bases map to TRBD1. This CDR3 spans 16 amino acids. The trim removed 4 bases at V and 0 bases at J, leaving 3 bases unmatched. Germline V gene lookup returns CDR1 MNHEY and CDR2 SVGAGI. CDR3 in amino acids: CASSSGTGASGNTIYF. The CDR3 DNA sequence: TGTGCCAGCAGTTCCGGGACAGGGGCCTCTGGAAACACCATATATTTT.

The chain links TRBV5-1 to TRBJ1-2; D remains ambiguous. Trimming removed 4 bases at V and 7 bases at J, with 11 bases between. CDR1 is SGHRS and CDR2 is YFSETQ in the germline V gene. This CDR3 is 12 amino acids long. The CDR3 sequence is CASSTDRGGYTF. The CDR3 nucleotides read TGCGCCAGCAGCACAGACCGGGGTGGCTACACCTTC.

The rearrangement joins TRBV9 to TRBJ2-1; possible D gene TRBD1, 6 bases. The CDR3 runs 15 residues. CDR1 SGDLS and CDR2 YYNGEE come from the germline V gene. Deletions cut 0 bases from V and 3 bases from J, with 10 bases between. The CDR3 is CASSVEGGYYNEQFF. The CDR3 DNA follows: TGTGCCAGCAGCGTAGAAGGGGGATACTACAATGAGCAGTTCTTC.